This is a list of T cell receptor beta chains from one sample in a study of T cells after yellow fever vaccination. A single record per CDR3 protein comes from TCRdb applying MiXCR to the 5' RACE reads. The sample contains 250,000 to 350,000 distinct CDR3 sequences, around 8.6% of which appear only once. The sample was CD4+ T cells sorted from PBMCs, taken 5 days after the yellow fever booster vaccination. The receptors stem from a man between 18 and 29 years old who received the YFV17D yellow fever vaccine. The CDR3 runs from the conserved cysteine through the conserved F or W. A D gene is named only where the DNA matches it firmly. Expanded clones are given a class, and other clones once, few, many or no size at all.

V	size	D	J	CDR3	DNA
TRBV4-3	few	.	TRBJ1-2	CASSQDSRTLGYTF	TGCGCCAGCAGCCAAGATTCCAGGACCCTCGGCTACACCTTC
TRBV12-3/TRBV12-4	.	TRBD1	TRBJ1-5	CASSSQGLAQHF	TGTGCCAGCAGTTCACAGGGGTTGGCCCAGCATTTT
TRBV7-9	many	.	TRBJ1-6	CASSSSDKISPLHF	TGTGCCAGCAGCTCGTCTGACAAGATTTCACCCCTCCACTTT
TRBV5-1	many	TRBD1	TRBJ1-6	CASSTGGNSPLHF	TGCGCCAGCAGCACAGGGGGCAATTCACCCCTCCACTTT
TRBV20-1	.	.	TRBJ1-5	CSATNPNQPQHF	TGCAGTGCTACCAACCCAAATCAGCCCCAGCATTTT
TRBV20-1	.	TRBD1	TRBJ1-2	CSAGTGGSGGYTF	TGCAGTGCTGGGACAGGGGGGAGCGGTGGCTACACCTTC
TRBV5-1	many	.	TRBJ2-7	CASSLATGAQTYEQYF	TGCGCCAGCAGCTTGGCCACGGGGGCGCAGACCTACGAGCAGTACTTC
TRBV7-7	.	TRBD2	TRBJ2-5	CASSEGGGLETQYF	TGTGCTAGCAGCGAGGGCGGGGGATTGGAGACCCAGTACTTC
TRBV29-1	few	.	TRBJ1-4	CSVEGRGNEKLFF	TGCAGCGTTGAAGGCCGGGGGAATGAAAAACTGTTTTTT
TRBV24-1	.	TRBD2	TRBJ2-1	CATSEGSSGGGEQFF	TGTGCCACCAGTGAGGGTTCTAGCGGGGGCGGCGAGCAGTTCTTC
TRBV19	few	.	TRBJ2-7	CASLGLAREQYF	TGTGCCAGCCTGGGACTTGCGCGGGAGCAGTACTTC
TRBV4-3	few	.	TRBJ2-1	CASSQVPGYNEQFF	TGCGCCAGCAGCCAAGTTCCAGGCTACAATGAGCAGTTCTTC
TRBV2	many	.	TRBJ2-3	CASSEVGARTDTQYF	TGTGCCAGCAGTGAAGTGGGGGCCCGCACAGATACGCAGTATTTT
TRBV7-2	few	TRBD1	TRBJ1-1	CASRSGGPTEAFF	TGTGCCAGCAGATCAGGGGGCCCGACTGAAGCTTTCTTT
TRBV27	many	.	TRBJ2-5	CASSARGLETQYF	TGTGCCAGCAGTGCCAGGGGCCTGGAGACCCAGTACTTC
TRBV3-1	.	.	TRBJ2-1	CASSRREDPYNEQFF	TGTGCCAGCAGCCGAAGGGAGGATCCCTACAATGAGCAGTTCTTC
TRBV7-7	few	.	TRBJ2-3	CASSPWPRGSSTDTQYF	TGTGCTAGCAGCCCATGGCCTAGAGGATCTAGCACAGATACGCAGTATTTT
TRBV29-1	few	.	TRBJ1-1	CSAEGVQNTEAFF	TGCAGCGCCGAGGGGGTACAAAACACTGAAGCTTTCTTT
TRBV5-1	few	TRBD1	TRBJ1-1	CASSLLATGDTEAFF	TGCGCCAGCAGCCTACTCGCGACAGGGGATACTGAAGCTTTCTTT
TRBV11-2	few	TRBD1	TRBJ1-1	CASSQTGGGSTEAFF	TGTGCCAGCAGCCAGACAGGGGGGGGTTCCACTGAAGCTTTCTTT
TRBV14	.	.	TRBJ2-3	CASSLSVSSLSTDTQYF	TGTGCCAGCAGCCTAAGTGTCAGCTCCTTAAGCACAGATACGCAGTATTTT
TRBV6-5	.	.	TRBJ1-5	CASSLSRGGGQPQHF	TGTGCCAGCAGCTTATCCAGGGGAGGTGGTCAGCCCCAGCATTTT
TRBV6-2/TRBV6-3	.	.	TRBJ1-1	CASSYKGQQNTEAFF	TGTGCCAGCAGTTATAAGGGACAACAGAACACTGAAGCTTTCTTT
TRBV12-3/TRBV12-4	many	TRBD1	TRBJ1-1	CASSLEPGGNTEAFF	TGTGCCAGCAGTTTAGAGCCAGGGGGGAACACTGAAGCTTTCTTT
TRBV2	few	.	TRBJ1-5	CASSEGIGDQPQHF	TGTGCCAGCAGTGAGGGTATCGGCGATCAGCCCCAGCATTTT
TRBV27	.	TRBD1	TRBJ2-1	CASSPPTGRNEQFF	TGTGCCAGCAGTCCCCCGACAGGGCGCAATGAGCAGTTCTTC
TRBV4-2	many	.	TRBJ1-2	CASSQEGIYGYTF	TGTGCCAGCAGCCAAGAGGGGATCTATGGCTACACCTTC
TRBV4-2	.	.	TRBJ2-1	CASSQGTLGNEQFF	TGTGCCAGCAGCCAAGGGACCCTCGGGAATGAGCAGTTCTTC
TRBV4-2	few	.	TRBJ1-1	CASSPPSLNTEAFF	TGTGCCAGCAGCCCTCCTTCATTGAACACTGAAGCTTTCTTT
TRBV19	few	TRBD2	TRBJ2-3	CASSRKTSGGATGTDTQYF	TGTGCCAGTAGTAGAAAGACTAGCGGGGGCGCGACGGGCACAGATACGCAGTATTTT
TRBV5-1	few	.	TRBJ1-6	CASSLIRGYSPLHF	TGCGCCAGCAGCTTGATCCGGGGGTACTCACCCCTCCACTTT
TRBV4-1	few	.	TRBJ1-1	CASSQLTWNTEAFF	TGCGCCAGCAGCCAATTGACCTGGAACACTGAAGCTTTCTTT
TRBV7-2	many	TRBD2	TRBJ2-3	CASSFRLAGGTDTQYF	TGTGCCAGCAGCTTCCGACTAGCGGGGGGCACAGATACGCAGTATTTT
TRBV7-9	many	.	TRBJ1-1	CASSLDQAEAFF	TGTGCCAGCAGCTTAGATCAGGCTGAAGCTTTCTTT
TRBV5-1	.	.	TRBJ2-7	CASRRAYEQYF	TGCGCCAGCCGCAGGGCGTACGAGCAGTACTTC
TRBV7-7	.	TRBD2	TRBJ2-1	CASSPRLAGENNEQFF	TGTGCTAGCAGCCCACGACTAGCGGGGGAGAACAATGAGCAGTTCTTC
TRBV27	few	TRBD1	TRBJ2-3	CASKRQGAKLDTQYF	TGTGCCAGCAAACGACAGGGGGCAAAGCTGGATACGCAGTATTTT
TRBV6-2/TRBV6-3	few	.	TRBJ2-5	CASSSGTYFTQYF	TGTGCCAGCAGCTCCGGGACGTACTTTACCCAGTACTTC
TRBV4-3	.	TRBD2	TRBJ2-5	CASSQASGGETQYF	TGCGCCAGCAGCCAAGCGAGCGGGGGGGAGACCCAGTACTTC
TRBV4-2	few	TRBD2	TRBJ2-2	CASSLMAGGLTTGELFF	TGTGCCAGCAGTCTGATGGCGGGGGGGCTTACCACCGGGGAGCTGTTTTTT
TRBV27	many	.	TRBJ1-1	CASSLGRRNTEAFF	TGTGCCAGCAGTTTAGGAAGAAGGAACACTGAAGCTTTCTTT
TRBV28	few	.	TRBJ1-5	CASSAPGTPLGSNQPQHF	TGTGCCAGCAGTGCGCCTGGGACCCCTCTGGGCAGCAATCAGCCCCAGCATTTT
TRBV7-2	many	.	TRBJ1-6	CASSFRTSSSYNSPLHF	TGTGCCAGCAGCTTCAGGACCAGTAGCTCCTATAATTCACCCCTCCACTTT
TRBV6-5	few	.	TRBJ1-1	CASSSLRGSTEAFF	TGTGCCAGCAGTTCCCTTCGTGGGAGCACTGAAGCTTTCTTT